This TCR beta chain was observed in a study of T-cell reconstitution after alpha-beta-depleted transplantation in children. This clonotype was observed at least ten times. The CDR3 runs to 14 residues. Germline assignment: CDR1 SGDLS and CDR2 YYNGEE. J lost 5 bases, V lost 0 bases, and 2 bases had no gene match. The library targeted TCRbeta and was prepared with unique molecular identifiers. TCRdb fed the PCR reads into MiXCR, producing one record per CDR3 protein. The table has some 300,000 distinct CDR3 sequences, under 13% seen once; the top ten hold 2% to 2.5%. Source: PBMCs from the stem cell graft donor, taken from the stem cell graft. This chain links TRBV9 with TRBJ2-3, with TRBD2 identical over 8 bases. The receptor was derived from a human donor who donated a stem cell graft to a child with acute lymphoblastic leukemia. In DNA, the CDR3 is TGTGCCAGCAGCGTAGACGGGAGGGAAGATACGCAGTATTTT. It yields the protein CASSVDGREDTQYF.